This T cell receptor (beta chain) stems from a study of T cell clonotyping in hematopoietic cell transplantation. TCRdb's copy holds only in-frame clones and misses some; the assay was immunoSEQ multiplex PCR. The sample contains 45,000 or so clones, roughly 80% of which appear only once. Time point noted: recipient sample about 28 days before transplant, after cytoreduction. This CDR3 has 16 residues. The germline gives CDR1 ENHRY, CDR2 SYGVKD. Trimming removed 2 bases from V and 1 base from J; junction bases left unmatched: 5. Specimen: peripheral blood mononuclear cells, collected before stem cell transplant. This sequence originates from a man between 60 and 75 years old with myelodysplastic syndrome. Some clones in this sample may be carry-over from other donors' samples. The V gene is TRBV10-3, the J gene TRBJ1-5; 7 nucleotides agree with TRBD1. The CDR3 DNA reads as TGTGCCATCAGTGAGCCGACAGGGAAGAGCAATCAGCCCCAGCATTTT. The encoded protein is CAISEPTGKSNQPQHF.